The clone carrying this TCR beta chain was seen ten or more times. Its antigen is undetermined. The data stem from a study of molecular identifiers for immune sequencing clone quantification. Study-level results: One cell's worth of spiked Jurkat TCR RNA was reportedly detectable among about a million naive cells.

Each CDR3 protein is one row after TCRdb ran MiXCR on the PCR reads. The table shows approximately 100,000 distinct CDR3 sequences, with roughly 38% occurring only once. Trimming shortened V by 0 bases and J by 1 base, and 18 bases separated the two germline ends. CDR3 length: 18 amino acids. Germline V lookup: CDR1 MNHEY, CDR2 SVGAGI. The CD8+CD4-CCR7+CD45RA+ phenotype defined the sorted naive CD8 T cells. The sequence was obtained from a human donor in good health. Some libraries in this study had Jurkat cell RNA spiked in. Sequencing was done on a sample of naive CD8+ T cells from blood, with Jurkat cell RNA spiked in. Sample subset: FACS-sorted CD8+CD4-CCR7+CD45RA+ naive T cells. The chain carries TRBV6-5 and TRBJ1-1; D is ambiguous. The DNA for the CDR3 is TGTGCCAGCAGTTACTCGATCGGACTCCTAGATCCGAACACTGAAGCTTTCTTT. Translating gives CASSYSIGLLDPNTEAFF.